This T cell receptor beta chain was captured by sequencing in a study of human T cells and chemical hapten exposure. Specified time point: healthy volunteer bleed at 6 weeks. Extraction of total RNA was performed on unfractionated whole blood. TCRdb re-analysed the RACE reads in MiXCR, keeping a single row per CDR3 protein. The repertoire holds around 45,000 distinct CDR3 sequences, with about 3.7% as singletons. CDR3 length equals 14 residues. V was shortened by 5 bases and J by 5 bases, with 11 bases between the two germline ends. The germline V gene has CDR1 KGHDR and CDR2 SFDVKD. The receptor comes from a human donor in good health. Some clones in this sample may be carry-over from other donors' samples. The sample consisted of whole blood. This chain uses TRBV24-1 with TRBJ2-2; D might be TRBD1 (6 bases). The CDR3: CATSGTERTGELFF. The CDR3 bases are TGTGCCACCAGTGGGACAGAAAGGACCGGGGAGCTGTTTTTT.